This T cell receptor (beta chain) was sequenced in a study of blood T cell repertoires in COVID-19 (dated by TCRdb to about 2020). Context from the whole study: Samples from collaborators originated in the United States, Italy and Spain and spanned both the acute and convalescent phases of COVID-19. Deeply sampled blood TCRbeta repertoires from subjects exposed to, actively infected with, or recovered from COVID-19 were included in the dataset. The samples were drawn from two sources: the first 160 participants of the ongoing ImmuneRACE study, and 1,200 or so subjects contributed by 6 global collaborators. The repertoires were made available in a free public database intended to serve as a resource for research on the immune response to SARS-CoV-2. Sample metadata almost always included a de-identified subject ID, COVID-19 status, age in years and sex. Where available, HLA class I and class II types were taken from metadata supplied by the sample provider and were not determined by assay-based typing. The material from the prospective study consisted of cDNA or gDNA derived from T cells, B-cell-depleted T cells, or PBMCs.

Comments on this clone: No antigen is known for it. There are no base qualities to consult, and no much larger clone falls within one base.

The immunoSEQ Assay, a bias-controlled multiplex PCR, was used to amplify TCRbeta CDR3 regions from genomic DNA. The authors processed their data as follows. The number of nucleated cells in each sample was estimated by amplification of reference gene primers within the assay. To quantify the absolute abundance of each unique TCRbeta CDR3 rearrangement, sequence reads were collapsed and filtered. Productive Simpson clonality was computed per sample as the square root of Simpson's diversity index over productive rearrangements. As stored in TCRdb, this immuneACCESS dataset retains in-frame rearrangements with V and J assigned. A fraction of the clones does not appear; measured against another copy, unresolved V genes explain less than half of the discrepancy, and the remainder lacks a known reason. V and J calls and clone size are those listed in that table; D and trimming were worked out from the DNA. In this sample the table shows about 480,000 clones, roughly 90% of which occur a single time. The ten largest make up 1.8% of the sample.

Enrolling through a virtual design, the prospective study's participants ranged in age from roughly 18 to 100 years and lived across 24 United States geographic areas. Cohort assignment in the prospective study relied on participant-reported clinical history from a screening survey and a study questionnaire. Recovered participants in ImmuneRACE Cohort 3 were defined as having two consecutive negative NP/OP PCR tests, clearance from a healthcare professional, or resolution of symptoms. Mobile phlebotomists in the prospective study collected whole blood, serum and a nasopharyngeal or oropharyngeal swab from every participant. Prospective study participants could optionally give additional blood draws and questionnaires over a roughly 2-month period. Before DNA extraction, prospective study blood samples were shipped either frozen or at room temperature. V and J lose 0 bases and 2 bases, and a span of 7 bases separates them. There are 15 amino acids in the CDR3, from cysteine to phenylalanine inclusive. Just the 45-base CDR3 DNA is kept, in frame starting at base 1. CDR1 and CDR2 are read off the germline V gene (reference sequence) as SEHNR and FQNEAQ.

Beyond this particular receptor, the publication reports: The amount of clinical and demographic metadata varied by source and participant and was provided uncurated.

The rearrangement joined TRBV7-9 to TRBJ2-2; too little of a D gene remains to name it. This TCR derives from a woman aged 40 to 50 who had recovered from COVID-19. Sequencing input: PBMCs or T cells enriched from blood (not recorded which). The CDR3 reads CASSLAPRNTGELFF. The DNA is TGTGCCAGCAGCTTAGCGCCGAGAAACACCGGGGAGCTGTTTTTT.